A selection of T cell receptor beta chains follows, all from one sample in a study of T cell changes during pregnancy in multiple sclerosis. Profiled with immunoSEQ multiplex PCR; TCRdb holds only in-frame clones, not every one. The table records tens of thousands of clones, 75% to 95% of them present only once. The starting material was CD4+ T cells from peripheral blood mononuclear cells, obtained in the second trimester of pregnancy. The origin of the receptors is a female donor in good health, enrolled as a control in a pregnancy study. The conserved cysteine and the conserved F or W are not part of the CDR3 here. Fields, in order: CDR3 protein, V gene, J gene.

cdr3_aa: ASSLSSGGGYWRF
v_call: TRBV7-3
j_call: TRBJ2-1

cdr3_aa: ATSEGGQGGTEAF
v_call: TRBV15
j_call: TRBJ1-1

cdr3_aa: ASSRDRNEKLF
v_call: TRBV5-8
j_call: TRBJ1-4

cdr3_aa: ASSQGGSNQPQH
v_call: TRBV28
j_call: TRBJ1-5

cdr3_aa: ASSLSSGVGYGYT
v_call: TRBV27
j_call: TRBJ1-2

cdr3_aa: ASSWGGLSYEQY
v_call: TRBV11-2
j_call: TRBJ2-7

cdr3_aa: ASSGGGAVGTQY
v_call: TRBV2
j_call: TRBJ2-5

cdr3_aa: ASSLWPSGAGELF
v_call: TRBV7-2
j_call: TRBJ2-2

cdr3_aa: AISELQRESVYTQC
v_call: TRBV10-3
j_call: TRBJ2-3

cdr3_aa: ASSLQGSNQPQH
v_call: TRBV7-2
j_call: TRBJ1-5

cdr3_aa: ASSLVGAAVTDTQY
v_call: TRBV7-9
j_call: TRBJ2-3

cdr3_aa: ASTAGTGDSNEQF
v_call: TRBV5-6
j_call: TRBJ2-1

cdr3_aa: ASSRQYTDGYT
v_call: TRBV25-1
j_call: TRBJ1-2

cdr3_aa: ASRGQTSIPSTDTQY
v_call: TRBV10-2
j_call: TRBJ2-3

cdr3_aa: ASRKGAQGSKSNQPQH
v_call: TRBV7-8
j_call: TRBJ1-5

cdr3_aa: ASSLFRDPYEQY
v_call: TRBV7-8
j_call: TRBJ2-7

cdr3_aa: ASSVGGLAGGRGETQY
v_call: TRBV9
j_call: TRBJ2-5

cdr3_aa: ASSDSGGLSYNEQF
v_call: TRBV9
j_call: TRBJ2-1

cdr3_aa: ASSRLAGPSYEQY
v_call: TRBV11-3
j_call: TRBJ2-7

cdr3_aa: ASSPRDRPNEKLF
v_call: TRBV27
j_call: TRBJ1-4

cdr3_aa: ASSQDLRTSGRPYEQY
v_call: TRBV4-2
j_call: TRBJ2-7

cdr3_aa: ASSLGGTGRNTEAF
v_call: TRBV11-2
j_call: TRBJ1-1

cdr3_aa: AWRGGRGRGGAPLH
v_call: TRBV30
j_call: TRBJ1-6

cdr3_aa: ASRGQGGGNYGYT
v_call: TRBV28
j_call: TRBJ1-2

cdr3_aa: ASSEFWMTGGYT
v_call: TRBV6-1
j_call: TRBJ1-2

cdr3_aa: ASGRGQAGANEKLF
v_call: TRBV2
j_call: TRBJ1-4

cdr3_aa: ASSQVATSGRTEQY
v_call: TRBV4-3
j_call: TRBJ2-7

cdr3_aa: ASSDGGQAANYGYT
v_call: TRBV9
j_call: TRBJ1-2

cdr3_aa: AWRTGHTEAF
v_call: TRBV30
j_call: TRBJ1-1

cdr3_aa: ASSYPTPGEQY
v_call: TRBV6-5
j_call: TRBJ2-7

cdr3_aa: ASSLAHGSGATNEKLF
v_call: TRBV7-9
j_call: TRBJ1-4

cdr3_aa: AWSLAGAKDTQY
v_call: TRBV30
j_call: TRBJ2-3

cdr3_aa: ASSRQGGRTDTQY
v_call: TRBV7-2
j_call: TRBJ2-3

cdr3_aa: ASSLQGPGEKLF
v_call: TRBV27
j_call: TRBJ1-4

cdr3_aa: ASSSTDRVMYEQY
v_call: TRBV27
j_call: TRBJ2-7

cdr3_aa: ASSLVRVNTEAF
v_call: TRBV7-9
j_call: TRBJ1-1

cdr3_aa: ASSRDRDRVREQY
v_call: TRBV5-5
j_call: TRBJ2-7

cdr3_aa: ASSPRQASGSETQY
v_call: TRBV9
j_call: TRBJ2-5

cdr3_aa: ASSSRGENTDTQY
v_call: TRBV11-2
j_call: TRBJ2-3

cdr3_aa: ASSSAGTSGFTDTQY
v_call: TRBV28
j_call: TRBJ2-3

cdr3_aa: AISEPPWEGIGETQY
v_call: TRBV10-3
j_call: TRBJ2-5

cdr3_aa: ASSLSGGYEQY
v_call: TRBV11-3
j_call: TRBJ2-7

cdr3_aa: ASSVTYRSNQPQH
v_call: TRBV2
j_call: TRBJ1-5

cdr3_aa: ASSPRARENTEAF
v_call: TRBV18
j_call: TRBJ1-1

cdr3_aa: ASSPKGFTWGQETQY
v_call: TRBV11-3
j_call: TRBJ2-5